This T cell receptor beta chain originates from a study of blood T cells in healthy people across ages. General study findings and limits: Across samples, TCR beta diversity tracked strongly with naive T cell percentage.

Comment on this clonotype: Its antigen is currently unknown.

The CDR3 spans 13 residues. CDR1 is MDHEN, CDR2 SYDVKM, per germline. V lost 6 bases and J lost 6, with 15 bases in between. Primed by a sample-barcoded 5' primer and a J-beta primer mix, a second PCR proceeded for 7 to 11 cycles. Each CDR3 protein is one row after TCRdb ran MiXCR on the 5' RACE reads. This sample has roughly 790,000 distinct CDR3 sequences; roughly 41% occur once, and the top ten carry roughly 20%. This TCR derives from a woman aged 55-69 years in good health. The chain combines TRBV28 with TRBJ2-7, with D perhaps TRBD1 (5 bases). The sequenced sample was blood. CDR3 region: CASSRVGVIEQYF. The CDR3 DNA follows: TGTGCCAGCAGCCGCGTAGGGGTCATCGAGCAGTACTTC.